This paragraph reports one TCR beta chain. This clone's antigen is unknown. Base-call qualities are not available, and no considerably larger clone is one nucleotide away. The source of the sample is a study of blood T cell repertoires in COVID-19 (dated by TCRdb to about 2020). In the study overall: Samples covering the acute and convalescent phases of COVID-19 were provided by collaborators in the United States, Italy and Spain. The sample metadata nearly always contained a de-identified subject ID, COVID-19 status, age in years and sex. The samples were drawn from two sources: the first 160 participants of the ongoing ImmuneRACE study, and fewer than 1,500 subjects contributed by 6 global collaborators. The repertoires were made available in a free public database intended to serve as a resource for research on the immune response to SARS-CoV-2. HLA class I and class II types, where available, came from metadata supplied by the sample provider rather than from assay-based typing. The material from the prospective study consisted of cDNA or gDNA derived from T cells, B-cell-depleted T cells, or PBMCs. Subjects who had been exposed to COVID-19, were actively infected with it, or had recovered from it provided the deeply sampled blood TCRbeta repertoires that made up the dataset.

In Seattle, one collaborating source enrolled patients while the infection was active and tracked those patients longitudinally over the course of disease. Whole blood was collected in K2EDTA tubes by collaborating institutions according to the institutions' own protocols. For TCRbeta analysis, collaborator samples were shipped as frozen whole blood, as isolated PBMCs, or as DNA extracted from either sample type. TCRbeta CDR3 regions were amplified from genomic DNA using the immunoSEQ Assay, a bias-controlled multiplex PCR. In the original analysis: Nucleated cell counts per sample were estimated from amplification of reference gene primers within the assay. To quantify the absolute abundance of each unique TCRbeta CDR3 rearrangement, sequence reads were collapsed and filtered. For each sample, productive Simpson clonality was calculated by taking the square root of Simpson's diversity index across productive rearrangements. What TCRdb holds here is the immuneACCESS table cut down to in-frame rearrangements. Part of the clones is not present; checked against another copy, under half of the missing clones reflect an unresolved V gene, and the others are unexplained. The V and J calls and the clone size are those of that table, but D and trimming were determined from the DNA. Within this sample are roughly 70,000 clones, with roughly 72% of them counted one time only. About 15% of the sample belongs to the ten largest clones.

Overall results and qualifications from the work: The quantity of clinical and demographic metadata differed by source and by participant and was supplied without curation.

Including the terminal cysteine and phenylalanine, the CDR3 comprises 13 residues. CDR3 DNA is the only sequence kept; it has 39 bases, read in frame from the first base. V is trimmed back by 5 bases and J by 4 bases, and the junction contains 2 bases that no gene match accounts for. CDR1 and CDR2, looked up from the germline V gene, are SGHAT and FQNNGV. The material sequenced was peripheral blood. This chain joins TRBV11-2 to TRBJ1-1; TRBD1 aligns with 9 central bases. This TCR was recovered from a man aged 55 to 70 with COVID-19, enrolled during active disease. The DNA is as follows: TGTGCCAGCAGCCCGACAGGGGGCACTGAAGCTTTCTTT. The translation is CASSPTGGTEAFF.